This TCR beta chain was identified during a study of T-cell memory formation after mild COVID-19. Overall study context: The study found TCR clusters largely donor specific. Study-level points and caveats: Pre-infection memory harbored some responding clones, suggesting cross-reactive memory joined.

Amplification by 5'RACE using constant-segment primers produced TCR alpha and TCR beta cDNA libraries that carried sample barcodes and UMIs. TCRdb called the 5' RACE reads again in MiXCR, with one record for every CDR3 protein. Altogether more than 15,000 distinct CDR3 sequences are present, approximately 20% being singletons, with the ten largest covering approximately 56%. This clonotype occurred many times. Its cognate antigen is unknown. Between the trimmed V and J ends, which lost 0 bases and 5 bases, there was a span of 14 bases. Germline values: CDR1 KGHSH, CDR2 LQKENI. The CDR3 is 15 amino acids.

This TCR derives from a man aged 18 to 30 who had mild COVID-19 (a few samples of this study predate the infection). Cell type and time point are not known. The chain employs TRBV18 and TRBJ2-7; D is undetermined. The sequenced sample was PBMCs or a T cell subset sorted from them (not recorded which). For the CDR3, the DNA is TGTGCCAGCTCACCACCTTCGACCGAGGCCCACGAGCAGTACTTC. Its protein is CASSPPSTEAHEQYF.